The 15 T cell receptor beta chains listed next were all sequenced from one sample in a study of T cells expressing NK-cell markers. Using the 5' RACE reads, TCRdb records one entry per CDR3 protein without DNA. The table counts some 280,000 distinct CDR3 sequences; about 0.39% lies in the top ten. Sequencing was carried out using blood T cells: a sorted CD56 or NKG2C T cell subset, CD4+ or CD8+ T cells, or bulk PBMC T cells (not recorded which). Receptor source: a man between 18 and 35 years old in good health.

The genes are TRBV5-1 and TRBJ2-1; TCRdb returns TRBD1, unconfirmable since there is no DNA. The CDR3 sequence is 16 residues long. The germline V gene encodes CDR1 SGHRS and CDR2 YFSETQ. CDR3: CASSLVRLAGGNEQFF.

This chain joins TRBV12-3 or TRBV12-4 and TRBJ1-6. The CDR3 length is 13 residues. CDR3 sequence reads: CASTLGNYSPLHF.

The chain carries TRBV29-1 and TRBJ2-3; the TCRdb call, TRBD2, lacks DNA for checking. The CDR3 is 13 amino acids. The V gene's germline CDR1 is SQVTM and CDR2 ANQGSEA. The CDR3 is CSAAGPSTDTQYF.

CDR3 sequence: CASSLSPRPNTEAFF. The chain is built from TRBV5-6 and TRBJ1-1. Per germline, CDR1 SGHDT and CDR2 YYEEEE. The CDR3 length is 15 residues.

The chain carries TRBV12-3 or TRBV12-4 and TRBJ2-3. This CDR3 spans 12 amino acids. CDR3: CASSSHADTQYF.

The CDR3 sequence: CASSPLTGAETQYF. The chain links TRBV18 to TRBJ2-5; without DNA, the TCRdb call of TRBD1 cannot be checked. CDR1 is KGHSH and CDR2 is LQKENI in the germline V gene. There are 14 residues in the CDR3.

The J gene is TRBJ2-3, the V gene TRBV11-3; the TCRdb D gene call, TRBD2, has no DNA to confirm it. The germline V gene encodes CDR1 SGHNT and CDR2 YENEEA. This CDR3 spans 18 amino acids. CDR3 loop: CASSLVARIASSTDTQYF.

The genes are TRBV20-1 and TRBJ1-1; as DNA is missing, the TRBD1 call by TCRdb cannot be tested. Germline V lookup: CDR1 DFQATT, CDR2 SNEGSKA (reference sequence). The CDR3 sequence is 17 residues long. This CDR3 is CSAKDWQGPTLNTEAFF.

The chain combines TRBV5-6 with TRBJ2-1; no DNA is available, so the TRBD1 call from TCRdb remains unchecked. Germline V gives CDR1 SGHDT, CDR2 YYEEEE. CDR3 length equals 15 residues. The CDR3 sequence: CASSFRDRAYNEQFF.

This rearrangement joins TRBV5-1 to TRBJ1-2. This CDR3 is 15 amino acids long. CDR1 is SGHRS and CDR2 is YFSETQ in the germline V gene. The CDR3 reads CASSPGQPAAYGYTF.

V gene TRBV6-2 or TRBV6-3 combines with J gene TRBJ2-1; TCRdb reports TRBD1, a call that lacks DNA to check it against. The CDR3 contains 14 residues. CDR1 MNHEY and CDR2 SVGEGT come from the germline V gene. The CDR3 is CASTLRATYNEQFF.

This chain joins TRBV29-1 and TRBJ1-2; TCRdb gives TRBD1 as the D gene, but with no DNA this cannot be confirmed. The germline CDR1 and CDR2 sequences are SQVTM and ANQGSEA. This CDR3 is 14 amino acids long. CDR3: CSVGSKGREYGYTF.

The CDR3 region is CSAIPGEAGGSGDTQYF. This rearrangement joins TRBV20-1 to TRBJ2-3; there is no DNA to check the TCRdb D call of TRBD2. This CDR3 is built from 17 residues. CDR1 is DFQATT, CDR2 SNEGSKA, per germline (reference sequence).

The gene calls are TRBV19 and TRBJ2-7; without DNA, the TCRdb call of TRBD1 cannot be checked. Germline V gives CDR1 LNHDA, CDR2 SQIVND (reference sequence). The length of the CDR3 is 13 residues. The CDR3 loop is CASTGQGRFEQYF.

This chain connects TRBV20-1 to TRBJ2-5; lacking DNA, the TRBD2 call made by TCRdb goes unchecked. The length of the CDR3 is 16 residues. Per the germline V gene, CDR1 is DFQATT and CDR2 is SNEGSKA (reference sequence). The CDR3 is CSALPIAGGPRETQYF.